This TCR beta chain came from a study of early stage breast cancer tumors. Produced via immunoSEQ multiplex PCR; TCRdb's table is partial and in-frame only. The sample lists some 75,000 clones; around four fifths were seen once. A word on this clone: Antigen specificity is unknown.

CDR3 length equals 14 residues. In germline, CDR1 is MGHDK, CDR2 SYGVNS. The V end lost 8 bases, the J end lost 3 bases, and 14 bases lay between the germline ends. Findings and limits, study-wide: Unsorted bulk genomic DNA sequencing lacked pairing and functional marker data. Tumor and normal breast were distinguished via blood comparison in most of the 16 patients.

The chain joins TRBV25-1 to TRBJ1-5; D ambiguous. The receptor was derived from a person in their sixties with breast cancer. The sequenced sample was blood. CDR3 protein: CASQGQNLNQPQHF. CDR3 coding DNA: TGTGCCAGCCAAGGGCAAAACCTCAATCAGCCCCAGCATTTT.